Listed here are 5 T cell receptor beta chains from one sample, sequenced in a study of blood T cell repertoires in COVID-19 (TCRdb year 2020). Libraries were made using the immunoSEQ multiplex PCR assay. TCRdb stores this immuneACCESS table with in-frame sequences only. Part of the clones is absent; in the studies checked, under half of the shortfall reflects unresolved V genes, and no reason is known for the rest. The sample profile shows roughly 410,000 clones; around nine tenths of them were found once. Of the sample, approximately 1.5% falls within the top ten clones. The sequenced sample was peripheral blood. The receptor set was obtained from a woman aged 35 to 49 with COVID-19, enrolled during active disease.

CDR3 bases: TGCGCCAGCAGCTTTGGGCGAGCCCAAGAGACCCAGTACTTC. The encoded protein is CASSFGRAQETQYF. This chain joins TRBV5-1 and TRBJ2-5; D is undetermined. The CDR3 is 14 amino acids. Germline V lookup: CDR1 SGHRS, CDR2 YFSETQ. Trimming left V 2 bases short and J 1 base short, with 9 bases between.

DNA of the CDR3: TGTGCCAGCAGCCAGGGGCACGGTGGCTACACCTTC. Its protein product is CASSQGHGGYTF. The chain joins TRBV6-2 or TRBV6-3 to TRBJ1-2, with D possibly matching TRBD1 (6 bases). The germline gives CDR1 MNHEY, CDR2 SVGEGT. V dropped 6 bases and J dropped 7 bases, with 12 bases sitting between them. CDR3 length: 12 residues.

V and J are TRBV14 and TRBJ2-7; 7 bases are shared with TRBD1. The CDR3 runs 13 residues. With V trimmed by 8 bases and J by 7 bases, 11 bases remained unmatched. Germline V lookup: CDR1 SGHDN, CDR2 FVKESK. In DNA, the CDR3 is TGTGCCAGCGGAAGGACAGGCCTAGGGGAGCAGTACTTC. This translates into CASGRTGLGEQYF.

The chain is built from TRBV6-5 and TRBJ1-3, with 8 bases aligning to TRBD1. The trim removed 7 bases at V and 4 bases at J, leaving 6 bases unmatched. The CDR3 sequence is 14 residues long. Germline assignment: CDR1 MNHEY and CDR2 SVGAGI. This CDR3 reads CASTDRGRGNTIYF. The CDR3 coding sequence is TGTGCCAGCACCGACAGGGGAAGAGGAAACACCATATATTTT.

The chain uses TRBV4-3 and TRBJ2-1, with 11 bases identical to TRBD1. This CDR3 is 13 amino acids long. In germline, CDR1 is LGHNA, CDR2 YSLEER. V was clipped by 1 base and J by 12 bases; unmatched bases: 2. CDR3 region: CASSQGDRGGQFF. In DNA form, the CDR3 reads TGCGCCAGCAGCCAAGGGGACAGGGGGGGGCAGTTCTTC.